This T cell receptor beta chain was identified in a study of CD8 T cells in Susac syndrome. The V gene lost 5 bases and the J gene lost 2 bases, with 12 bases spanning the gap. This CDR3 contains 14 residues. Per germline, CDR1 SNHLY and CDR2 FYNNEI. TCR beta sequencing was performed on blood CD8+ and CD4+ T cells. Relapsing-remitting disease, either stable or active, was present in the treatment-naive patients who were the multiple sclerosis controls. CD8+ and CD4+ T cells were negatively isolated; TEMRA cells were FACS-enriched. Random hexamers were used to reverse transcribe the RNA input (0.5 to 1 ug). TCRdb re-derived calls from the immunoSEQ multiplex PCR reads in MiXCR, one entry per CDR3 protein. The sample lists roughly 140,000 distinct CDR3 sequences, approximately 93% occurring once.

Sequenced material: CD8+ T cells from PBMCs. The chain links TRBV2 to TRBJ2-5; possible D gene TRBD2, 5 bases. The clonotype was recovered from a human donor with multiple sclerosis. CDR3 sequence reads: CASSRGSPQETQYF. The CDR3, as DNA: TGTGCCAGCAGTAGAGGGTCACCTCAAGAGACCCAGTACTTC.